The clone carrying this TCR beta chain is medium-sized by share. The data are from a study of T cell changes during pregnancy in multiple sclerosis. V lost 6 bases and J lost 5, with 16 bases in between. CDR3 length: 14 amino acids. Per the germline V gene, CDR1 is SQVTM and CDR2 is ANQGSEA. Generated by immunoSEQ multiplex PCR, the TCRdb table keeps only in-frame clones and is missing some. The sample lists 35,000 to 40,000 clones, around 89% seen once, with about 7% in the top ten. The material was CD8+ T cells from peripheral blood mononuclear cells, obtained in the third trimester of pregnancy. The sequence was obtained from a female donor with multiple sclerosis, enrolled in a pregnancy study. The J gene is TRBJ1-4, the V gene TRBV29-1; D ambiguous. This CDR3 is CSVRRGNENEKLFF. The CDR3 DNA follows: TGCAGCGTCCGACGGGGAAATGAGAATGAAAAACTGTTTTTT. Full variable domain (outside the CDR3, taken from reference TRBV29-1 and TRBJ1-4): SAVISQKPSRDICQRGTSLTIQCQVDSQVTMMFWYRQQPGQSLTLIATANQGSEATYESGFVIDKFPISRPNLTFSTLTVSNMSPEDSSIYLCSVRRGNENEKLFFGSGTQLSVL.